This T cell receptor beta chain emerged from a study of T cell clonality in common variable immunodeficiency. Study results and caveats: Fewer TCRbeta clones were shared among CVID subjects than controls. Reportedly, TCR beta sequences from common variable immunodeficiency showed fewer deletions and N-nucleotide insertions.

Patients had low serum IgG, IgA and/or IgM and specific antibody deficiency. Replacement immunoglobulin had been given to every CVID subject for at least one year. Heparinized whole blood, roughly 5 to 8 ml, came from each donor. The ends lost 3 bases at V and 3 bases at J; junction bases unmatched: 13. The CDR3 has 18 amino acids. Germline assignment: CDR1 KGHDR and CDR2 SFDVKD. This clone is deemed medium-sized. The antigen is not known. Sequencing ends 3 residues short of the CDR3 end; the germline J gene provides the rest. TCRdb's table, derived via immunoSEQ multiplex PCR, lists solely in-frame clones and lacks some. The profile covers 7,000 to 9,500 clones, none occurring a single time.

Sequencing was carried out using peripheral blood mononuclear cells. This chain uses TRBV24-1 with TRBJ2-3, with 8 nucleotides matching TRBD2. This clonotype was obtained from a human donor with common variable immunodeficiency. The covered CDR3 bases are TGTGCCACCAGTGATCCCACTCAGCGGGAGACGGGTACAGATACG. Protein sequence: CATSDPTQRETGTDT. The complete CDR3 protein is CATSDPTQRETGTDTQYF.